This entry lists 17 T cell receptor beta chains sequenced from one sample in a study of CD8+CD57+ T cells in acquired aplastic anemia. CDR3 and TCR beta VDJ profiling relied on a genomic DNA template. One entry per CDR3 protein results from TCRdb running MiXCR on the reads. This sample has about 220,000 distinct CDR3 sequences, with around 32% found just once. Sequencing used sorted CD4+, CD8+, or CD8+CD57+ T cells (not recorded which) from PBMCs. These receptors all come from a human donor in good health, serving as a control.

Many counts were recorded for this clonotype. CDR3 sequence: CASSLGQGFGYTF. The CDR3 DNA reads as TGTGCCAGCAGTTTGGGACAGGGGTTTGGCTACACCTTC. The V gene is TRBV12-3 or TRBV12-4, the J gene TRBJ1-2; 10 bases map to TRBD1. The CDR3 is 13 residues long. V trimming: 3 bases; J trimming: 7 bases; junction bases outside the gene matches: 2.

The V and J genes are TRBV25-1 and TRBJ2-1; 13 bases map to TRBD2. J gave up 8 bases and V 4 bases, and 2 bases lay outside the gene matches. Germline CDR1 MGHDK, CDR2 SYGVNS. The length of the CDR3 is 14 residues. CDR3 region: CASSGTSGGYEQFF. The CDR3 nucleotides read TGTGCCAGCAGTGGGACTAGCGGGGGATATGAGCAGTTCTTC. Based on the CDR3 plus reference TRBV25-1 and TRBJ2-1, the full variable domain is EADIYQTPRYLVIGTGKKITLECSQTMGHDKMYWYQQDPGMELHLIHYSYGVNSTEKGDLSSESTVSRIRTEHFPLTLESARPSHTSQYLCASSGTSGGYEQFFGPGTRLTVL.

With regard to this clonotype: A single base separates this from a much larger clone, so it may be a read error. The V gene is TRBV7-9, the J gene TRBJ2-5; D is undetermined. This CDR3 is built from 14 residues. CDR1 is SEHNR, CDR2 FQNEAQ, per germline (reference sequence). The V end lost 5 bases, the J end lost 2 bases, and 12 bases lay between the germline ends. CDR3 nucleotide sequence: TGTGCCAGCAGCCGCCTAAGCAGACAAGAGACCCAGTACTTC. The encoded protein is CASSRLSRQETQYF.

This clonotype was observed once. It may be a read error: a sequence one base away is much more abundant. The rearrangement uses TRBV11-2 and TRBJ2-7; D call uncertain. The CDR3 length is 13 residues. Trimming took off 7 bases at V and 6 bases at J, with 16 bases between the two ends. CDR1 and CDR2 (germline): SGHAT, FQNNGV. The CDR3 DNA is TGTGCCAGCACTTCCGGCCTTTCGGGCGAGCAGTACTTC. Its protein is CASTSGLSGEQYF.

Points on this clonotype: This clone may be a read error of a much larger clone one base away. The gene calls are TRBV6-1 and TRBJ2-1, with D possibly called TRBD1 or TRBD2 (5 bases each). Per the germline V gene, CDR1 is MNHNS and CDR2 is SASEGT. The CDR3 has 11 residues. CDR3 DNA sequence: TGTGCCGGCAGCCTACCGGGACAGCAGTTCTTC. This gives the protein CAGSLPGQQFF.

This clonotype has a count of ten or more. The rearrangement joins TRBV20-1 to TRBJ1-1; D unclear. Germline CDR1 DFQATT, CDR2 SNEGSKA (reference sequence). This CDR3 is 11 amino acids long. Trimming cost V 3 bases and J 10 bases, with 12 bases left between them. CDR3 loop: CSARFSVVAFF. The CDR3 region has the DNA TGCAGTGCTAGGTTCTCAGTGGTAGCTTTCTTT.

The rearrangement links TRBV12-5 to TRBJ1-5, with 10 bases lining up with TRBD1. The CDR3 loop spans 15 amino acids. Germline assignment: CDR1 LGHNT and CDR2 FRNRAP. With 5 bases clipped from V and 6 bases from J, the junction kept 7 bases outside the gene matches. The CDR3 region is CASGREGQGSQPQHF. CDR3 sequence (DNA): TGTGCTAGTGGTAGAGAGGGACAGGGGAGTCAGCCCCAGCATTTT.

This clonotype was counted many times. The CDR3 sequence is CAISGNDARSYTF. The CDR3 nucleotides are TGTGCCATCAGTGGGAACGACGCAAGAAGCTACACCTTC. The chain is built from TRBV10-3 and TRBJ1-2; no reliable D call. This CDR3 is built from 13 residues. V lost 4 bases, J lost 9 bases, and 15 bases lay in between. Per germline, CDR1 ENHRY and CDR2 SYGVKD.

A remark on this clonotype: A read error is possible here, since a much larger clone lies one base away. V gene TRBV19 combines with J gene TRBJ2-1, with TRBD1 matching 11 bases. Trimming removed 2 bases from V and 6 bases from J; junction bases left unmatched: 3. CDR3 length equals 15 residues. Germline CDR1 reads LNHDA; CDR2 reads SQIVND (reference sequence). CDR3 nucleotide sequence: TGTGCCAGTAGTATATCGGGACAGGGGGGCAATGAGCAGTTCTTC. It encodes CASSISGQGGNEQFF.

This clonotype appeared a few times. The CDR3 does not close with the conserved phenylalanine or tryptophan, likely indicating a read error. The rearrangement uses TRBV6-1 and TRBJ1-1; D is unclear. CDR1 is MNHNS and CDR2 is SASEGT in the germline V gene. This CDR3 has 11 residues. Deletions cut 3 bases from V and 9 bases from J, with 8 bases between. CDR3: CASSDGRKAFL. The DNA for the CDR3 is TGTGCCAGCAGTGATGGACGGAAAGCTTTCCTT.

CDR3 sequence reads: CASSIDGKGTQYF. The CDR3 nucleotides are TGTGCCAGTAGTATAGATGGGAAGGGTACGCAGTATTTT. The rearrangement links TRBV19 to TRBJ2-3; no clear D. V dropped 0 bases and J dropped 8 bases, with 9 bases sitting between them. Per the germline V gene, CDR1 is LNHDA and CDR2 is SQIVND (reference sequence). This CDR3 is 13 amino acids long.

This clonotype was detected many times. The V gene is TRBV2, the J gene TRBJ2-5; a weak D match, TRBD2 (5 bases). V dropped 5 bases and J dropped 4 bases, with 17 bases sitting between them. Germline CDR1 reads SNHLY; CDR2 reads FYNNEI. This CDR3 region has 15 residues. The CDR3 sequence is CASSTDKTRGETQYF. The CDR3 nucleotides are TGTGCCAGCAGTACTGACAAGACCCGGGGAGAGACCCAGTACTTC.

The V call is TRBV18, the J call TRBJ2-1; D is possibly TRBD1 or TRBD2 (5 bases each). This CDR3 spans 14 amino acids. The germline V gene encodes CDR1 KGHSH and CDR2 LQKENI. V lost 3 bases, J lost 8 bases, and 14 bases lay in between. CDR3 bases: TGTGCCAGCTCACCGGGTCGGGACCACGATGAGCAGTTCTTC. This encodes CASSPGRDHDEQFF.

This clonotype was found many times. The chain has TRBV2 and TRBJ2-7; D remains ambiguous. The CDR3 covers 14 residues. Germline V gene lookup returns CDR1 SNHLY and CDR2 FYNNEI. The ends were cut back, 3 bases at V and 4 bases at J, with 13 bases in the middle. CDR3 region: CASSDRGVIYEQYF. The CDR3 DNA follows: TGTGCCAGCAGTGACCGAGGAGTTATATACGAGCAGTACTTC. Variable domain in full (rest from reference TRBV2 and TRBJ2-7): EPEVTQTPSHQVTQMGQEVILRCVPISNHLYFYWYRQILGQKVEFLVSFYNNEISEKSEIFDDQFSVERPDGSNFTLKIRSTKLEDSAMYFCASSDRGVIYEQYFGPGTRLTVT.

This clonotype has a handful of counts. This chain links TRBV6-4 with TRBJ2-1, with unresolved D. The CDR3 is 13 amino acids. Trimming removed 2 bases from V and 8 bases from J, with 10 bases in between. Looked up from germline, CDR1 is MRHNA and CDR2 is SNTAGT. CDR3 in amino acids: CASSDGLRHEQFF. Here the CDR3 DNA reads TGTGCCAGCAGTGACGGGCTGCGCCATGAGCAGTTCTTC.

Ten or more counts support this clonotype. J is TRBJ2-5 and V is TRBV7-8, with D hard to call. The germline V gene encodes CDR1 SGHVS and CDR2 FQNEAQ. V lost 3 bases and J 4 bases, leaving 9 bases between the germline ends. This CDR3 contains 13 residues. In DNA, the CDR3 is TGTGCCAGCAGCTTGGAAAGGCGAGAGACCCAGTACTTC. Encoded protein: CASSLERRETQYF. The full variable domain, rest sourced from reference TRBV7-8 and TRBJ2-5, is GAGVSQSPRYKVAKRGQDVALRCDPISGHVSLFWYQQALGQGPEFLTYFQNEAQLDKSGLPSDRFFAERPEGSVSTLKIQRTQQEDSAVYLCASSLERRETQYFGPGTRLLVL.

Concerning this clonotype: At one end, the junction sequence differs from germline, possibly due to a read error. The gene calls are TRBV7-3 and TRBJ2-5; D is unresolved. Germline loops: CDR1 SGHTA, CDR2 FQGTGA. The CDR3 is made up of 13 amino acids. Written as DNA, the CDR3 is TGTGCCAGCAGCCCAGAACCCCCCCGGACCCAGTGCTTC. Residues: CASSPEPPRTQCF.